This TCR beta chain came from a study of blood T cell repertoires in COVID-19. For the study at large: Samples of COVID-19 (acute and convalescent) were obtained from the United States, Italy and Spain. PBMCs, B-cell-depleted T cells, or T cells were the source of the cDNA or gDNA that made up the material.

CDR3 length equals 16 residues. CDR1 and CDR2 from the germline V gene are LNHNV and YYDKDF (reference sequence). The junction had 5 bases not matched to a gene; V was cut back by 1 base and J by 0 bases. Assignment of participants to cohorts was predicated upon participant-reported clinical history. In the study's own analysis: From reference gene primer amplification, estimates of nucleated cell counts were derived. Repertoires were generated with immunoSEQ multiplex PCR, while TCRdb's copy carries only in-frame clones and drops some. D and trimming were read from the DNA, whereas the V and J calls and clone size are those reported in that table. The sample shows approximately 250,000 clones, about 87% of them seen only once. This clone was detected only a few times.

This TCR derives from a woman aged 40 to 50 with acute COVID-19. This chain uses TRBV15 with TRBJ1-2; 7 bases are shared with TRBD1. Sample: PBMCs or T cells enriched from blood (not recorded which). The DNA for the CDR3 is TGTGCCACCAGCAGAGGTCGAGGGGGCTCTAACTATGGCTACACCTTC. It is translated as CATSRGRGGSNYGYTF.